This record looks at one T cell receptor beta chain sequence and its context. Source study methods: The assay estimated nucleated cells by amplifying reference gene primers. This table comes from immunoSEQ multiplex PCR, and its TCRdb copy is limited to in-frame clones, with some not included. V, J and clone size were drawn from that table, and D and trimming were deduced from the DNA. The data hold 140,000 to 150,000 clones, with 80% to 90% observed a single time. Trimming removed 3 bases from V and 4 bases from J; junction bases left unmatched: 6. This CDR3 contains 15 residues. Germline CDR1 reads LGHNA; CDR2 reads YSLEER. Those enrolled in Seattle joined during active infection and were followed longitudinally afterward. This sample stems from a study of blood T cell repertoires in COVID-19. Study-wide background: The study drew acute and convalescent COVID-19 samples from the United States, Italy and Spain.

The specimen was peripheral blood. The TCR was taken from a man aged 18 to 35 with COVID-19, enrolled during active disease. The J gene is TRBJ1-3, the V gene TRBV4-3, with 7 bases identical to TRBD1. The CDR3 reads CASSQEGGGGNTIYF. The CDR3 DNA follows: TGCGCCAGCAGCCAGGAAGGAGGGGGCGGAAACACCATATATTTT.